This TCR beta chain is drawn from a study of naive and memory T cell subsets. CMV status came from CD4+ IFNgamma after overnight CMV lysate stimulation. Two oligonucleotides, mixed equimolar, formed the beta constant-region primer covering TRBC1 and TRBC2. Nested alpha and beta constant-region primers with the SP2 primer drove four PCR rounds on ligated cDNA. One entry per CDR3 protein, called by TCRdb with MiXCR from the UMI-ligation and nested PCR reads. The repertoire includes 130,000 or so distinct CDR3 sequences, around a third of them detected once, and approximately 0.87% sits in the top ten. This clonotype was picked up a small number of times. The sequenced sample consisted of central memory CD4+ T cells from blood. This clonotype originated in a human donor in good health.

As DNA, the CDR3 is TGTGCCAGCAGCGTAGGACAGGGGGCCGCTTTCTTT. It encodes CASSVGQGAAFF. V usage is TRBV9 and J usage is TRBJ1-1, with 10 bases that match TRBD1. Trimming took 0 bases from V and 11 from J; bases not matched to a gene: 1. The CDR3 is made up of 12 amino acids. Germline CDR1 reads SGDLS; CDR2 reads YYNGEE.